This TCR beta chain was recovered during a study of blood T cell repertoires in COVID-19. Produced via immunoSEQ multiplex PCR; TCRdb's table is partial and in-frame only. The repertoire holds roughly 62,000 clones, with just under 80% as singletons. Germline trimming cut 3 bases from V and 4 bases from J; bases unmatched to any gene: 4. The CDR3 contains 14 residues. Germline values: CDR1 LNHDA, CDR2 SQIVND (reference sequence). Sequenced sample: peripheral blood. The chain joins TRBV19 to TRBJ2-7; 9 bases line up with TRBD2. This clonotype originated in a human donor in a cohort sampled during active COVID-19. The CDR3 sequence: CASSIDSGRYEQYF. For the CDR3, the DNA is TGTGCCAGTAGTATTGATAGCGGGAGATACGAGCAGTACTTC.